The rows below give T cell receptor beta chains drawn from one sample of a study of T cell repertoires in aging, cancer and after chemotherapy. TCRdb ran MiXCR on the multiplex PCR reads and lists one entry per CDR3 protein. In the table there are thousands of distinct CDR3 sequences, 22% of which are singletons. The specimen sequenced was blood. The origin of the receptors is a human donor with a blood cancer. The CDR3 runs from the conserved cysteine through the conserved F or W. Each record gives: V gene, D gene, J gene, clone size, CDR3 protein, CDR3 DNA. D genes are given only for firm matches. A clone size is listed for some rows: how often the clone was seen (once, few, many), or a class if it is expanded.

V gene: TRBV28; D gene: TRBD1; J gene: TRBJ1-6; clone size: once; CDR3 protein: CASSLGTGRNSPLHF; CDR3 DNA: TGTGCCAGCAGCCTAGGGACAGGGCGAAATTCACCCCTCCACTTT
V gene: TRBV12-3/TRBV12-4; D gene: TRBD2; J gene: TRBJ2-5; clone size: medium-sized; CDR3 protein: CASSFWTSGRLETQYF; CDR3 DNA: TGTGCCAGCAGTTTCTGGACTAGCGGGAGGTTGGAGACCCAGTACTTC
V gene: TRBV29-1; D gene: -; J gene: TRBJ2-5; clone size: medium-sized; CDR3 protein: CSVVLAETQYF; CDR3 DNA: TGCAGCGTTGTTTTAGCTGAGACCCAGTACTTC
V gene: TRBV6-2/TRBV6-3; D gene: -; J gene: TRBJ2-1; clone size: medium-sized; CDR3 protein: CASSYSQLSVEFF; CDR3 DNA: TGTGCCAGCAGTTACTCCCAACTTTCTGTGGAGTTCTTC
V gene: TRBV6-5; D gene: TRBD1; J gene: TRBJ2-3; clone size: medium-sized; CDR3 protein: CASSYHTAGTGGADTQYF; CDR3 DNA: TGTGCCAGCAGTTATCATACAGCCGGGACAGGGGGAGCAGATACGCAGTATTTT
V gene: TRBV6-2/TRBV6-3; D gene: TRBD2; J gene: TRBJ2-1; clone size: -; CDR3 protein: CASSYGPSGNLADEQFF; CDR3 DNA: TGTGCCAGCAGTTATGGTCCTAGCGGGAATCTAGCCGATGAGCAGTTCTTC
V gene: TRBV29-1; D gene: -; J gene: TRBJ2-1; clone size: medium-sized; CDR3 protein: CSVPMSGDEQFF; CDR3 DNA: TGCAGCGTCCCTATGAGCGGCGATGAGCAGTTCTTC
V gene: TRBV6-2/TRBV6-3; D gene: TRBD1; J gene: TRBJ2-7; clone size: few; CDR3 protein: CASSYTGGVSSYEQYF; CDR3 DNA: TGTGCCAGCAGTTACACAGGGGGCGTGTCCTCCTACGAGCAGTACTTC
V gene: TRBV30; D gene: -; J gene: TRBJ2-2; clone size: medium-sized; CDR3 protein: CAWSVYGVTGELFF; CDR3 DNA: TGTGCCTGGAGTGTATATGGGGTCACCGGGGAGCTGTTTTTT
V gene: TRBV11-1; D gene: -; J gene: TRBJ2-3; clone size: -; CDR3 protein: CACSPPGSTDTQYF; CDR3 DNA: TGTGCCTGCAGCCCCCCCGGGAGCACAGATACGCAGTATTTT
V gene: TRBV19; D gene: TRBD2; J gene: TRBJ2-1; clone size: medium-sized; CDR3 protein: CASSPRGGSSYNEQFF; CDR3 DNA: TGTGCCAGTAGTCCCCGGGGGGGCAGCTCCTACAATGAGCAGTTCTTC
V gene: TRBV30; D gene: TRBD2; J gene: TRBJ2-7; clone size: few; CDR3 protein: CAWNGLAGDYEQYF; CDR3 DNA: TGTGCCTGGAACGGACTAGCGGGGGATTACGAGCAGTACTTC
V gene: TRBV19; D gene: -; J gene: TRBJ2-7; clone size: medium-sized; CDR3 protein: CASSDQVSYEQYF; CDR3 DNA: TGTGCCAGTAGTGATCAGGTCTCCTACGAGCAGTACTTC
V gene: TRBV20-1; D gene: TRBD2; J gene: TRBJ2-1; clone size: -; CDR3 protein: CSARLAGGRRSYNEQFF; CDR3 DNA: TGCAGTGCTAGACTAGCGGGAGGGCGGAGGTCCTACAATGAGCAGTTCTTC
V gene: TRBV6-5; D gene: TRBD1; J gene: TRBJ1-1; clone size: -; CDR3 protein: CASSSAGTGEEEAFF; CDR3 DNA: TGTGCCAGCAGTTCCGCAGGGACAGGAGAAGAAGAAGCTTTCTTT
V gene: TRBV24-1; D gene: -; J gene: TRBJ2-1; clone size: few; CDR3 protein: CATSDPRTGVNEQFF; CDR3 DNA: TGTGCCACCAGTGACCCACGGACTGGCGTCAATGAGCAGTTCTTC
V gene: TRBV21-1; D gene: -; J gene: TRBJ1-1; clone size: -; CDR3 protein: CASSGNTEAFF; CDR3 DNA: TGTGCCAGCAGCGGGAACACTGAAGCTTTCTTT
V gene: TRBV19; D gene: TRBD2; J gene: TRBJ2-1; clone size: medium-sized; CDR3 protein: CASSNIGLAGGPSGRHEQFF; CDR3 DNA: TGTGCCAGTAGCAATATTGGACTAGCGGGAGGGCCCAGCGGTCGCCATGAGCAGTTCTTC
V gene: TRBV11-1; D gene: TRBD2; J gene: TRBJ2-1; clone size: -; CDR3 protein: CASSLTGRTSGHNEQFF; CDR3 DNA: TGTGCCAGCAGCTTAACGGGGCGGACTAGCGGCCACAATGAGCAGTTCTTC
V gene: TRBV5-4; D gene: -; J gene: TRBJ1-1; clone size: few; CDR3 protein: CASSFNPNTEAFF; CDR3 DNA: TGTGCCAGCAGCTTTAACCCGAACACTGAAGCTTTCTTT
V gene: TRBV7-6; D gene: TRBD2; J gene: TRBJ2-3; clone size: medium-sized; CDR3 protein: CASSLLAGGADTQYF; CDR3 DNA: TGTGCCAGCAGCTTACTAGCGGGAGGCGCAGATACGCAGTATTTT
V gene: TRBV28; D gene: TRBD2; J gene: TRBJ2-7; clone size: -; CDR3 protein: CASSLLAGGFLGF; CDR3 DNA: TGTGCCAGCAGTCTACTAGCGGGAGGGTTTCTGGGCTTC
V gene: TRBV30; D gene: TRBD1; J gene: TRBJ1-4; clone size: medium-sized; CDR3 protein: CAWMKGQGYNEKLFF; CDR3 DNA: TGTGCCTGGATGAAAGGACAGGGCTACAATGAAAAACTGTTTTTT
V gene: TRBV12-3/TRBV12-4; D gene: -; J gene: TRBJ2-7; clone size: -; CDR3 protein: CASSLKPGDYEQYF; CDR3 DNA: TGTGCCAGCAGTTTAAAGCCCGGGGACTACGAGCAGTACTTC
V gene: TRBV20-1; D gene: TRBD2; J gene: TRBJ2-1; clone size: few; CDR3 protein: CSAPTGGRGRRQFF; CDR3 DNA: TGCAGTGCTCCCACGGGCGGGAGGGGACGGCGGCAGTTCTTC
V gene: TRBV7-3; D gene: -; J gene: TRBJ1-2; clone size: few; CDR3 protein: CASSLNPGLGGYTF; CDR3 DNA: TGTGCCAGCAGCTTAAACCCAGGTTTGGGGGGCTACACCTTC
V gene: TRBV10-3; D gene: TRBD1; J gene: TRBJ1-3; clone size: -; CDR3 protein: CAIGYQTGAGNTIYF; CDR3 DNA: TGTGCCATCGGCTACCAAACAGGGGCTGGAAACACCATATATTTT
V gene: TRBV7-2; D gene: -; J gene: TRBJ2-3; clone size: -; CDR3 protein: CASSSLGLAETDTQYF; CDR3 DNA: TGTGCCAGCAGCTCCCTAGGGTTAGCGGAAACAGATACGCAGTATTTT
V gene: TRBV30; D gene: TRBD1; J gene: TRBJ2-6; clone size: medium-sized; CDR3 protein: CAWRPGQPYSGANVLTF; CDR3 DNA: TGTGCCTGGAGACCGGGACAGCCTTATTCTGGGGCCAACGTCCTGACTTTC
V gene: TRBV19; D gene: -; J gene: TRBJ1-6; clone size: medium-sized; CDR3 protein: CASLGTENSPLHF; CDR3 DNA: TGTGCCAGCCTGGGGACGGAGAATTCACCCCTCCACTTT
V gene: TRBV6-5; D gene: TRBD1; J gene: TRBJ1-5; clone size: few; CDR3 protein: CATSGEQGVSNQPQHF; CDR3 DNA: TGTGCCACCTCGGGGGAACAGGGGGTGAGCAATCAGCCCCAGCATTTT
V gene: TRBV27; D gene: TRBD1; J gene: TRBJ1-4; clone size: -; CDR3 protein: CASSFQGATNEKLFF; CDR3 DNA: TGTGCCAGCAGTTTCCAGGGGGCAACTAATGAAAAACTGTTTTTT
V gene: TRBV19; D gene: TRBD2; J gene: TRBJ2-5; clone size: medium-sized; CDR3 protein: CASSDPASGTKTQYF; CDR3 DNA: TGTGCCAGTTCGGACCCGGCTAGCGGGACCAAGACCCAGTACTTC
V gene: TRBV5-1; D gene: -; J gene: TRBJ1-3; clone size: few; CDR3 protein: CASSLGQTGNTIYF; CDR3 DNA: TGCGCCAGCAGCTTGGGACAGACAGGAAACACCATATATTTT
V gene: TRBV5-6; D gene: TRBD2; J gene: TRBJ2-1; clone size: -; CDR3 protein: CASSLVQRGGNEQFF; CDR3 DNA: TGTGCCAGCAGCTTGGTCCAGCGCGGGGGTAATGAGCAGTTCTTC
V gene: TRBV24-1; D gene: TRBD1; J gene: TRBJ2-2; clone size: -; CDR3 protein: CATSDPGTVTGELFF; CDR3 DNA: TGTGCCACCAGTGATCCCGGGACAGTCACCGGGGAGCTGTTTTTT
V gene: TRBV15; D gene: TRBD2; J gene: TRBJ2-7; clone size: medium-sized; CDR3 protein: CATSRDRKLAGELSLEFYEQYF; CDR3 DNA: TGTGCCACCAGCAGAGATCGGAAGCTAGCGGGAGAGTTATCCCTCGAGTTCTACGAGCAGTACTTC
V gene: TRBV27; D gene: -; J gene: TRBJ2-1; clone size: medium-sized; CDR3 protein: CASRPEGRGNEQFF; CDR3 DNA: TGTGCCAGCAGGCCCGAAGGCAGGGGCAATGAGCAGTTCTTC
V gene: TRBV29-1; D gene: -; J gene: TRBJ2-1; clone size: large; CDR3 protein: CSGSEVEQFF; CDR3 DNA: TGCAGCGGTAGCGAGGTAGAGCAGTTCTTC
V gene: TRBV12-3/TRBV12-4; D gene: TRBD1; J gene: TRBJ2-1; clone size: -; CDR3 protein: CASRPGTGPNEQFF; CDR3 DNA: TGTGCCAGCAGGCCCGGGACAGGGCCCAATGAGCAGTTCTTC
V gene: TRBV6-1; D gene: TRBD2; J gene: TRBJ2-7; clone size: medium-sized; CDR3 protein: CASSEAQSSGLYEQYF; CDR3 DNA: TGTGCCAGCAGTGAAGCGCAGTCTAGCGGCCTCTACGAGCAGTACTTC
V gene: TRBV7-2; D gene: -; J gene: TRBJ1-5; clone size: -; CDR3 protein: CASSSSGRPNQPQHF; CDR3 DNA: TGTGCCAGCAGCTCCTCAGGGAGACCCAATCAGCCCCAGCATTTT
V gene: TRBV7-2; D gene: TRBD2; J gene: TRBJ2-3; clone size: medium-sized; CDR3 protein: CASSPPGLAGGINTQYF; CDR3 DNA: TGTGCCAGCAGCCCACCGGGACTAGCGGGAGGGATTAATACGCAGTATTTT
V gene: TRBV11-1; D gene: -; J gene: TRBJ2-3; clone size: few; CDR3 protein: CASSLGPLQSGNTQYF; CDR3 DNA: TGTGCCAGCAGCTTAGGCCCCCTTCAATCCGGGAATACGCAGTATTTT
V gene: TRBV19; D gene: -; J gene: TRBJ1-4; clone size: -; CDR3 protein: CASSSSGTVAEKLFF; CDR3 DNA: TGTGCCAGTAGCAGTAGCGGGACCGTGGCTGAAAAACTGTTTTTT
V gene: TRBV20-1; D gene: -; J gene: TRBJ2-5; clone size: -; CDR3 protein: CSARDSAEQETQYF; CDR3 DNA: TGCAGTGCTAGAGATTCGGCAGAACAAGAGACCCAGTACTTC
V gene: TRBV5-5; D gene: -; J gene: TRBJ1-1; clone size: -; CDR3 protein: CASSSITGSNTEAFF; CDR3 DNA: TGTGCCAGCAGCTCTATAACAGGTTCGAACACTGAAGCTTTCTTT
V gene: TRBV5-4; D gene: TRBD2; J gene: TRBJ2-1; clone size: medium-sized; CDR3 protein: CASSFELAGTYNEQFF; CDR3 DNA: TGTGCCAGCAGCTTCGAACTAGCGGGAACCTACAATGAGCAGTTCTTC
V gene: TRBV10-2; D gene: -; J gene: TRBJ1-1; clone size: -; CDR3 protein: CASSEEGRSTEAFF; CDR3 DNA: TGCGCCAGCAGTGAAGAGGGGAGATCCACTGAAGCTTTCTTT
V gene: TRBV12-3/TRBV12-4; D gene: TRBD1; J gene: TRBJ1-5; clone size: few; CDR3 protein: CASRDTGGNQPQHF; CDR3 DNA: TGTGCCAGCAGAGATACAGGGGGTAATCAGCCCCAGCATTTT
V gene: TRBV20-1; D gene: -; J gene: TRBJ1-6; clone size: few; CDR3 protein: CSARGWSGSSYNSPLHF; CDR3 DNA: TGCAGTGCTAGAGGGTGGTCTGGGAGCTCCTATAATTCACCCCTCCACTTT
V gene: TRBV24-1; D gene: TRBD1; J gene: TRBJ2-5; clone size: -; CDR3 protein: CATSDHDRAETQYF; CDR3 DNA: TGTGCCACCAGTGACCACGACAGGGCCGAGACCCAGTACTTC
V gene: TRBV6-2/TRBV6-3; D gene: -; J gene: TRBJ1-1; clone size: few; CDR3 protein: CASTPPGVNTEAFF; CDR3 DNA: TGTGCCAGCACCCCCCCGGGGGTTAACACTGAAGCTTTCTTT
V gene: TRBV30; D gene: -; J gene: TRBJ1-1; clone size: few; CDR3 protein: CAWSIGGGYTEAFF; CDR3 DNA: TGTGCCTGGAGTATCGGGGGAGGGTACACTGAAGCTTTCTTT
V gene: TRBV10-3; D gene: -; J gene: TRBJ2-7; clone size: -; CDR3 protein: CAISESGLYEQYF; CDR3 DNA: TGTGCCATCAGTGAGTCGGGCCTCTACGAGCAGTACTTC
V gene: TRBV6-4; D gene: -; J gene: TRBJ1-4; clone size: few; CDR3 protein: CASRGPPQGGDEKLFF; CDR3 DNA: TGTGCCAGCAGGGGACCCCCACAGGGAGGAGACGAAAAACTGTTTTTT
V gene: TRBV18; D gene: -; J gene: TRBJ1-1; clone size: few; CDR3 protein: CASSPARSATEAFF; CDR3 DNA: TGTGCCAGCAGTCCTGCGCGGTCCGCCACTGAAGCTTTCTTT
V gene: TRBV19; D gene: -; J gene: TRBJ1-1; clone size: medium-sized; CDR3 protein: CASSLMDQNTEAFF; CDR3 DNA: TGTGCCAGTAGCCTAATGGATCAGAACACTGAAGCTTTCTTT
V gene: TRBV27; D gene: -; J gene: TRBJ2-3; clone size: medium-sized; CDR3 protein: CASSLGAAPDTQYF; CDR3 DNA: TGTGCCAGCAGCCTTGGGGCTGCACCAGATACGCAGTATTTT